The sequence of this T cell receptor beta chain was determined in a study of T cells after yellow fever vaccination. Template switching with 5'RACE generated the TCR cDNA and added a universal primer site and UMIs. TCRdb recomputed calls from the 5' RACE reads with MiXCR, one row per CDR3 protein. The table lists 250,000 or so distinct CDR3 sequences, 6.5% to 7.5% of them singletons, with more than 0.85% in the top ten. The table lists this clonotype with a few counts. The V gene end was trimmed by 1 base and the J gene end by 3 bases; junction bases not matched to a gene: 6. The CDR3 length is 16 residues. Germline CDR1 and CDR2: SGHDN and FVKESK.

The input for sequencing was CD4+ T cells sorted from PBMCs, taken on the day of the yellow fever booster vaccination. This receptor was taken from a man aged 25-45 years who received the YFV17D yellow fever vaccine. The V gene is TRBV14, the J gene TRBJ2-1; 7 positions agree with TRBD2. CDR3 residues: CASSQGLTSFYNEQFF. The CDR3, as DNA: TGTGCCAGCAGCCAAGGGTTGACTAGCTTCTACAATGAGCAGTTCTTC.